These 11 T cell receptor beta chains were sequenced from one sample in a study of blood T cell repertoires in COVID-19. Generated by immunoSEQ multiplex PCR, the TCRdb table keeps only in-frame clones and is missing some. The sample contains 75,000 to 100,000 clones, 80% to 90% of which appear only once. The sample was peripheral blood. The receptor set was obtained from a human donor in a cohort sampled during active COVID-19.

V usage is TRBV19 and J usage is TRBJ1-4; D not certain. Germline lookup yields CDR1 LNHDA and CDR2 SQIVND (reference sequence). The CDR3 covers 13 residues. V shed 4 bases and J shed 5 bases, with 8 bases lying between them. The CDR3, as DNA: TGTGCCAGTAGTAACGGAGCCAATGAAAAACTGTTTTTT. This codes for CASSNGANEKLFF.

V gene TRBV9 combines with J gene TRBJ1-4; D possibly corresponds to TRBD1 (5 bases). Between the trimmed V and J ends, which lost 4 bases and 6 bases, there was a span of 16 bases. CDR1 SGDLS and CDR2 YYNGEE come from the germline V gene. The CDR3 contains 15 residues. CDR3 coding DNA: TGTGCCAGCAGCAAAAGCCCCGGAGGGGATGAAAAACTGTTTTTT. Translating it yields CASSKSPGGDEKLFF.

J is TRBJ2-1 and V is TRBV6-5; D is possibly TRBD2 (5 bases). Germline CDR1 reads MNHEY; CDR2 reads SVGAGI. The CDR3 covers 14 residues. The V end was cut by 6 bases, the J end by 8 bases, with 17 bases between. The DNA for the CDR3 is TGTGCCAGCAGCCCCTACGCGAACGGGGATGAGCAGTTCTTC. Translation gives CASSPYANGDEQFF.

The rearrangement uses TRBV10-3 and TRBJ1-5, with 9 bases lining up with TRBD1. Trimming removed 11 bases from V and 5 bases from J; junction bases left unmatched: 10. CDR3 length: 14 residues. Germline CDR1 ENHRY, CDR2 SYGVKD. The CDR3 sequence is CAVTGGGLYQPQHF. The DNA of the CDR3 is TGTGCCGTCACAGGGGGCGGACTATATCAGCCCCAGCATTTT.

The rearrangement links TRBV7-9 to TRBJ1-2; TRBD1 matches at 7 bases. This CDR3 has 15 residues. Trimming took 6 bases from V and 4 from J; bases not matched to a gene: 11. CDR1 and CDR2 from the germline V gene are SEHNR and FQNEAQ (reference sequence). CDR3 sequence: CASSPRTGGGYGYTF. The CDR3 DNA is TGTGCCAGCAGTCCGAGGACAGGAGGCGGCTATGGCTACACCTTC. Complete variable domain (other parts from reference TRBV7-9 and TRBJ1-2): DTGVSQNPRHKITKRGQNVTFRCDPISEHNRLYWYRQTLGQGPEFLTYFQNEAQLEKSRLLSDRFSAERPKGSFSTLEIQRTEQGDSAMYLCASSPRTGGGYGYTFGSGTRLTVV.

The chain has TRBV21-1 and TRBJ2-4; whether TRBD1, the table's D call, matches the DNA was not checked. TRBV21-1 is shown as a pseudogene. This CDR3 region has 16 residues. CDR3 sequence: CASSITNRGTKNIQYF. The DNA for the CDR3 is TGTGCCAGCAGCATAACCAACAGGGGAACCAAAAACATTCAGTACTTC.

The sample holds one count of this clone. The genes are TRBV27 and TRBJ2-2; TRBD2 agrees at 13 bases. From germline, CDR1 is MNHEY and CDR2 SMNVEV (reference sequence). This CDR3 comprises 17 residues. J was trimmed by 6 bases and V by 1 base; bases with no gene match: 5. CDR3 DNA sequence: TGTGCCAGCAGTTTATTTAGAACTAGCGGGAGGGCCGGGGAGCTGTTTTTT. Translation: CASSLFRTSGRAGELFF.

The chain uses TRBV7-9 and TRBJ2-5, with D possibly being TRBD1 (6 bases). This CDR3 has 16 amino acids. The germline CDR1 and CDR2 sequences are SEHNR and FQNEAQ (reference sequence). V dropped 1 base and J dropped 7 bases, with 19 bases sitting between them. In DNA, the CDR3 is TGTGCCAGCAGCTTAGGCTTCGAACAGGGAAGGGGGACCCAGTACTTC. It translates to CASSLGFEQGRGTQYF.

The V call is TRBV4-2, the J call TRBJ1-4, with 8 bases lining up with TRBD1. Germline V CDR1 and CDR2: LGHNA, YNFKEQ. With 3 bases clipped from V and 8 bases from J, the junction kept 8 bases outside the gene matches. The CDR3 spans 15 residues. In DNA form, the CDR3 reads TGTGCCAGCAGCCAGACCGGACAGGGACGGGAAAAACTGTTTTTT. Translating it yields CASSQTGQGREKLFF.

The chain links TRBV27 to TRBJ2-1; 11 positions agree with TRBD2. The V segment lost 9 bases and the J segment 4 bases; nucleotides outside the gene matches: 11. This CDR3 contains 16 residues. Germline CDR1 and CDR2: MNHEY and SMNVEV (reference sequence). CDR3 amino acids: CASSSTSGSRYNEQFF. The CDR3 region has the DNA TGTGCCAGTTCCTCCACTAGCGGGAGTAGGTACAATGAGCAGTTCTTC.

The CDR3 nucleotides are TGTGCCAGCCTGGGACTAGCGGGAGTCAATGAGCAGTTCTTC. Encoded protein: CASLGLAGVNEQFF. The genes are TRBV2 and TRBJ2-1; 14 positions agree with TRBD2. V trimming: 8 bases; J trimming: 6 bases; junction bases outside the gene matches: 3. The germline V gene encodes CDR1 SNHLY and CDR2 FYNNEI. The CDR3 is 14 residues long.